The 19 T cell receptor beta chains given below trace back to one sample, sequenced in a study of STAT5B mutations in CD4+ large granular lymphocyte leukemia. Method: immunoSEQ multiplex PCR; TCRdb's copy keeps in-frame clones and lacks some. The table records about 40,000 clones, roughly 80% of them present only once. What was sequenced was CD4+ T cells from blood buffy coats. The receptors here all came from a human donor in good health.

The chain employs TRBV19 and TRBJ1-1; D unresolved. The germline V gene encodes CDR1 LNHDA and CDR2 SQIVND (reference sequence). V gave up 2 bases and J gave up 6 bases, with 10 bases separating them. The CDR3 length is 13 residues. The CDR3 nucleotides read TGTGCCAGTAGTATAATCGGCAGCGCTGAAGCTTTCTTT. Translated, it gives CASSIIGSAEAFF.

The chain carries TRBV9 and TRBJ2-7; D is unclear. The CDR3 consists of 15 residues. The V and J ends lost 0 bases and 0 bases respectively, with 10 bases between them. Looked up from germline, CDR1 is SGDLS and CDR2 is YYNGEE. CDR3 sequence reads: CASSVAVGNSYEQYF. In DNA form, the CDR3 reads TGTGCCAGCAGCGTAGCTGTGGGCAACTCCTACGAGCAGTACTTC.

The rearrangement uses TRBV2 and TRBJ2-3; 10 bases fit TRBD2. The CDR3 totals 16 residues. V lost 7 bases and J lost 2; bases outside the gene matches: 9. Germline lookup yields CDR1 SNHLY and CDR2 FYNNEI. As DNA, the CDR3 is TGTGCCAGCAAGAAAACTAGCGGGGCAAACACAGATACGCAGTATTTT. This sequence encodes CASKKTSGANTDTQYF. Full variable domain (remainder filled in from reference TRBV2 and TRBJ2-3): EPEVTQTPSHQVTQMGQEVILRCVPISNHLYFYWYRQILGQKVEFLVSFYNNEISEKSEIFDDQFSVERPDGSNFTLKIRSTKLEDSAMYFCASKKTSGANTDTQYFGPGTRLTVL.

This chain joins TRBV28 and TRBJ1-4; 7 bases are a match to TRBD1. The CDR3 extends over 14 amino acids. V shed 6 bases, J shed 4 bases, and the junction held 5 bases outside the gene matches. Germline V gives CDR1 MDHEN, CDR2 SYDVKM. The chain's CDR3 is CASSTGTVNEKLFF. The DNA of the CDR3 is TGTGCCAGCAGCACCGGGACAGTTAATGAAAAACTGTTTTTT.

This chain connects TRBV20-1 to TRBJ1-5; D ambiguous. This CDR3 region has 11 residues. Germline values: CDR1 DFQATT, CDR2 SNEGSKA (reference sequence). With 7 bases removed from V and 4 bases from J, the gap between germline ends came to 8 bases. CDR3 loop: CSVGWNQPQHF. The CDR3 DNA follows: TGCAGTGTCGGGTGGAATCAGCCCCAGCATTTT.

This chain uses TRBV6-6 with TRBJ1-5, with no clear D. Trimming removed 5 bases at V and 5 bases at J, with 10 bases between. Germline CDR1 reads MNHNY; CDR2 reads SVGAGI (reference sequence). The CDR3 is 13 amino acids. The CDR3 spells CASSGFGDQPQHF. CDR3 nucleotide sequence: TGTGCCAGCAGTGGATTCGGGGATCAGCCCCAGCATTTT.

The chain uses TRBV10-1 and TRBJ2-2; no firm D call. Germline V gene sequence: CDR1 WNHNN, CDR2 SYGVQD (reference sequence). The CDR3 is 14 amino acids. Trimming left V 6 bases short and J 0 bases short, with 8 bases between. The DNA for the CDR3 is TGCGCCAGCAGGCTCCTAGCGAACACCGGGGAGCTGTTTTTT. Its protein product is CASRLLANTGELFF.

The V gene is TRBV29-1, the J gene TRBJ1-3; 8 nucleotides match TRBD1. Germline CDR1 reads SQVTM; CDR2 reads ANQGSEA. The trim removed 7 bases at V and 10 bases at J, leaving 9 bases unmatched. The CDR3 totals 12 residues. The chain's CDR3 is CSEPGQGGTIYF. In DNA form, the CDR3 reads TGCAGCGAGCCCGGACAGGGAGGAACCATATATTTT.

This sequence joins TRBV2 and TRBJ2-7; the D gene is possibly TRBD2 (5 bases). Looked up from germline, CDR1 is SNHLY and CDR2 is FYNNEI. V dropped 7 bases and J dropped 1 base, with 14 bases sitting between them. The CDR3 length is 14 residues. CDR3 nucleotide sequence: TGTGCCAGCAAGATAGCGAGAATTTCCTACGAGCAGTACTTC. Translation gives CASKIARISYEQYF.

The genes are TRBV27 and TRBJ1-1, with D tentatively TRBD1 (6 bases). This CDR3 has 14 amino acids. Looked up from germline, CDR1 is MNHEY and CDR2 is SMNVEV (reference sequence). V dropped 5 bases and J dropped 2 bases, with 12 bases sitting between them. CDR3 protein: CASSHLQGNTEAFF. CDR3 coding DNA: TGTGCCAGCAGTCACCTACAGGGAAACACTGAAGCTTTCTTT.

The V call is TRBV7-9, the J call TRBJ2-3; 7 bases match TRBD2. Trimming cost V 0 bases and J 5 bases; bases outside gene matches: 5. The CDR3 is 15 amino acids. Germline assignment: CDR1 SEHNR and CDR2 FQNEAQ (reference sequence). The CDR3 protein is CASSLAAIAGDTQYF. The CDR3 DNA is TGTGCCAGCAGCTTAGCGGCAATAGCGGGAGATACGCAGTATTTT.

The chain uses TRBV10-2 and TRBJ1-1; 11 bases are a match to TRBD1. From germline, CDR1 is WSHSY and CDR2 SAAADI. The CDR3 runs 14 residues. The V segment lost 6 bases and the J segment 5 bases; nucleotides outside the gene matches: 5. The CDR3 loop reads CASRRTGGGTEAFF. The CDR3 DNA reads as TGCGCCAGCAGGAGGACAGGGGGCGGGACTGAAGCTTTCTTT.

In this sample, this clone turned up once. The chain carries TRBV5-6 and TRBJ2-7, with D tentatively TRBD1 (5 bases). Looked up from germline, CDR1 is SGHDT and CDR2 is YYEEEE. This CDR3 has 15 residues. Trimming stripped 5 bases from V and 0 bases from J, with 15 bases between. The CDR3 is CASSSQGRSSYEQYF. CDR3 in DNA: TGTGCCAGCAGTTCCCAGGGTCGTAGCTCCTACGAGCAGTACTTC.

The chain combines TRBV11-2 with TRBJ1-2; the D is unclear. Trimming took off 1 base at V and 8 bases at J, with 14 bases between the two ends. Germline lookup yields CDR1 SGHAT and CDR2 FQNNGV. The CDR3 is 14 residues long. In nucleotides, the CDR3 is TGTGCCAGCAGCTTAGGCGTCGCCGGGAAAGGCTACACCTTC. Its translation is CASSLGVAGKGYTF.

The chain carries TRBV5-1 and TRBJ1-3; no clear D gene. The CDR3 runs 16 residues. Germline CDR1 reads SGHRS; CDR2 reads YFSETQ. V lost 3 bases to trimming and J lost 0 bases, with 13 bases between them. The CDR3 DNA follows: TGCGCCAGCAGCTCCACCTTGGGCGGCTCTGGAAACACCATATATTTT. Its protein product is CASSSTLGGSGNTIYF.

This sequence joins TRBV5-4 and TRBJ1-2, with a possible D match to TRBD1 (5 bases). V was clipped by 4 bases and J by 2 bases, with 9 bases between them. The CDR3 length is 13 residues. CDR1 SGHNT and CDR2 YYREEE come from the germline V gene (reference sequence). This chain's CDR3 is CASSADRNYGYTF. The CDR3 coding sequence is TGTGCCAGCAGCGCCGACAGAAACTATGGCTACACCTTC. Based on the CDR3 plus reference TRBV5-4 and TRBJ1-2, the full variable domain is ETGVTQSPTHLIKTRGQQVTLRCSSQSGHNTVSWYQQALGQGPQFIFQYYREEENGRGNFPPRFSGLQFPNYSSELNVNALELDDSALYLCASSADRNYGYTFGSGTRLTVV.

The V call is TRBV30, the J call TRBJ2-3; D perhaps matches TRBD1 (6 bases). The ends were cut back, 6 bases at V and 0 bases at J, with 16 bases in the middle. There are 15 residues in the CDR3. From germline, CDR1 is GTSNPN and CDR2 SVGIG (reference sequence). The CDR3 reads CACYKQGISTDTQYF. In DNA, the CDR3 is TGTGCCTGTTATAAACAGGGTATTAGCACAGATACGCAGTATTTT. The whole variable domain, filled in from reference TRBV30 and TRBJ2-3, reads SQTIHQWPATLVQPVGSPLSLECTVEGTSNPNLYWYRQAAGRGLQLLFYSVGIGQISSEVPQNLSASRPQDRQFILSSKKLLLSDSGFYLCACYKQGISTDTQYFGPGTRLTVL.

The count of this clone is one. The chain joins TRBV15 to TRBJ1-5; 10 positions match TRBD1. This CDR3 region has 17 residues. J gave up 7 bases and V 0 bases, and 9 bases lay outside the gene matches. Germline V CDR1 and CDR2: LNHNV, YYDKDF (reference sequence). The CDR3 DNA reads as TGTGCCACCAGCAGAGATGGGGGGACAGGGGTCCGGCAGCCCCAGCATTTT. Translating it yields CATSRDGGTGVRQPQHF.

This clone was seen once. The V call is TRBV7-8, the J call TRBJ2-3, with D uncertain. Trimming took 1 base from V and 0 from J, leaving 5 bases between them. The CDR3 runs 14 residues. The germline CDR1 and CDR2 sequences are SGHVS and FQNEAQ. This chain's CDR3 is CASSLGESTDTQYF. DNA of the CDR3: TGTGCCAGCAGCTTAGGTGAGAGCACAGATACGCAGTATTTT.